The present T cell receptor (beta chain) was sequenced within a study of T cell responses to AZD1222 COVID-19 vaccine. Study results and limitations: The reported proportion of spike-specific TCRs targeting unmutated variant regions was nearly half. Sampling captured repertoires only after the peak T cell response. Spike-wide coverage was observed for vaccine-associated CD4 TCRs, with dominant responses at 160-218 and 743-854. The sample set comprised mostly white British donors with more females, and clonal diversity was possibly underestimated.

Here immunoSEQ multiplex PCR was the method, and the copy in TCRdb shows in-frame clones only, minus some. The sample holds 110,000 to 150,000 clones, roughly 90% seen once. Trimming stripped 5 bases from V and 2 bases from J, with 12 bases between. The CDR3 length is 14 residues. CDR1 is MNHEY and CDR2 is SMNVEV in the germline V gene (reference sequence). Points on this clone: Its antigen is not known.

This TCR derives from an adult in good health. The sample was peripheral blood, taken on day 0 of AZD1222 vaccination. The gene calls are TRBV27 and TRBJ2-5, with D uncertain. The CDR3 sequence is CASSLTALQETQYF. The CDR3 coding sequence is TGTGCCAGCAGTCTAACCGCCCTACAAGAGACCCAGTACTTC.